This TCR beta chain came from a study of OX40 agonist ivuxolimab in advanced cancers. At the level of the study: Cancers in dose escalation were hepatocellular, melanoma, renal cell and head and neck. The group had a mean age of around 64 years, ranged from 23 to 79, and was around 86% male.

Assay: immunoSEQ multiplex PCR; the TCRdb copy retains only in-frame clones and omits some. There are around 57,000 clones in the sample; roughly 82% occur only once, and around 2.4% lies in the top ten. Systemic immunosuppression or autoimmune disease history was grounds to exclude patients. The CDR3 sequence is 15 residues long. Trimming shortened V by 3 bases and J by 1 base, and 13 bases separated the two germline ends. Germline values: CDR1 LNHDA, CDR2 SQIVND (reference sequence). This sample comprised CD4+ or CD8+ T cells sorted from blood, obtained in a trial of the OX40 agonist ivuxolimab. This TCR was sampled from an adult with an advanced solid tumor such as melanoma, head and neck, liver or kidney cancer. J is TRBJ2-7 and V is TRBV19; no clear D gene. The CDR3: CASSMVARASYEQYF. The CDR3 region has the DNA TGTGCCAGTAGTATGGTGGCGAGAGCTTCCTACGAGCAGTACTTC.